This T cell receptor (beta chain) originates from a study of response to subunit inactivated influenza vaccine. Findings and caveats of the study: New T cells are recruited in small numbers by each seasonal influenza vaccination, according to the authors' suggestion.

CDR1 and CDR2 from the germline V gene are SEHNR and FQNEAQ (reference sequence). The CDR3 extends over 16 amino acids. V shed 5 bases and J 3 bases; nucleotides not matched to a gene: 6. TCRdb itself ran the RT-PCR reads through MiXCR, one entry per CDR3 protein. This table holds about 500,000 distinct CDR3 sequences, roughly 13% found once. As for this clonotype: Its antigen is unknown.

The input for sequencing was PBMCs from blood, taken around seven weeks after vaccination. The chain uses TRBV7-9 and TRBJ2-2, with 10 bases matching TRBD2. This TCR was recovered from a man aged 50 or older who received an inactivated influenza vaccine. The CDR3 protein is CASSTSGGVYTGELFF. CDR3 nucleotide sequence: TGTGCCAGCAGCACCAGCGGGGGGGTCTACACCGGGGAGCTGTTTTTT.